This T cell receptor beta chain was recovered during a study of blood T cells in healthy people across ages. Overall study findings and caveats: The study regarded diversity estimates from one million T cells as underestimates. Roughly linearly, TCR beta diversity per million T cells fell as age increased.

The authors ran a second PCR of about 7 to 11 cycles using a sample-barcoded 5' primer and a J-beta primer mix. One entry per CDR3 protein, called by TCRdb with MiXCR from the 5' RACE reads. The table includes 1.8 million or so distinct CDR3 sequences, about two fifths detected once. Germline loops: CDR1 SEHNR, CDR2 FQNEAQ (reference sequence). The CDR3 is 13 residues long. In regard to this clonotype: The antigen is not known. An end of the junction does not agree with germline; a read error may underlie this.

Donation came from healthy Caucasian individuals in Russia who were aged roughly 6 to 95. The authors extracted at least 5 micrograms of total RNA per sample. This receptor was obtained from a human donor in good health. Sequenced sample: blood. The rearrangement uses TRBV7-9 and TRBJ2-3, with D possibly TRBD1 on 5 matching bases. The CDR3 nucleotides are TGCGCCAGCAGCTTAGGGGTCTCCAGATACGCGTATTTT. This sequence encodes CASSLGVSRYAYF.